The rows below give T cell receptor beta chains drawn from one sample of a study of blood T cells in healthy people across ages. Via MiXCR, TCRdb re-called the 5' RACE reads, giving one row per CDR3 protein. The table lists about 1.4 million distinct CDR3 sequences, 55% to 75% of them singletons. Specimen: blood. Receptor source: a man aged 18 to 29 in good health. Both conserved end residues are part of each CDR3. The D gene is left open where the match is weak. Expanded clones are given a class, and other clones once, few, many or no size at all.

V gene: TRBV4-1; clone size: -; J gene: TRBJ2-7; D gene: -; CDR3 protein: CASSQDGWNEQYF; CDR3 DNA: TGCGCCAGCAGCCAAGATGGGTGGAATGAGCAGTACTTC
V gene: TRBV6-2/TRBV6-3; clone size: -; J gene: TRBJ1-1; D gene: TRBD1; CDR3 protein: CASNTGGGAGNTEAFF; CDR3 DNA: TGTGCCAGCAACACAGGAGGGGGCGCGGGGAACACTGAAGCTTTCTTT
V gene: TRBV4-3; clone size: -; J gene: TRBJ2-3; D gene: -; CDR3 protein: CASSQDSRCGDTQYF; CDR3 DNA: TGCGCCAGCAGCCAAGATTCCCGATGTGGAGATACGCAGTATTTT
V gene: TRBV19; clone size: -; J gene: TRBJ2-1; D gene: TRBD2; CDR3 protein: CASSQAGNVYNEQFF; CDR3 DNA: TGTGCCAGTAGCCAAGCGGGAAATGTCTACAATGAGCAGTTCTTC
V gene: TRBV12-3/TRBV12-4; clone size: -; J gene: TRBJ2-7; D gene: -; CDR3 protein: CASSFRLPTYEQYF; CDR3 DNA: TGTGCCAGCAGTTTCCGACTCCCAACCTACGAGCAGTACTTC
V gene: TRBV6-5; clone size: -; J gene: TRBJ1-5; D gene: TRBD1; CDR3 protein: CASSRGQGEGQPQHF; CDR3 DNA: TGTGCCAGCAGCCGCGGGCAGGGGGAGGGTCAGCCCCAGCATTTT
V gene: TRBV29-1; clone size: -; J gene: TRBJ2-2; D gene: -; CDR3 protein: CSVGGGTTNTGELFF; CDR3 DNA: TGCAGCGTTGGAGGAGGGACCACGAACACCGGGGAGCTGTTTTTT
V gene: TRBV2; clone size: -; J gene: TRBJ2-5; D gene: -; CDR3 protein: CASSERGNVQETQYF; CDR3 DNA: TGTGCCAGCAGTGAAAGGGGCAACGTGCAAGAGACCCAGTACTTC
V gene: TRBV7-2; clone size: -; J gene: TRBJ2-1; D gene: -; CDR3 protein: CASSLQGGGAYNEQFF; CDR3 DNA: TGTGCCAGCAGCCTCCAGGGGGGAGGGGCCTACAATGAGCAGTTCTTC
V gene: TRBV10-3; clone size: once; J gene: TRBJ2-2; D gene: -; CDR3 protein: CTISSQGFTDTGELFF; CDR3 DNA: TGTACCATCAGCAGTCAGGGGTTTACGGACACCGGGGAGCTGTTTTTT
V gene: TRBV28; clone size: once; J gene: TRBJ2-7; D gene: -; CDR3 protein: CASIRGPLGNEQYF; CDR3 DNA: TGTGCCAGCATCCGGGGTCCCCTGGGGAACGAGCAGTACTTC
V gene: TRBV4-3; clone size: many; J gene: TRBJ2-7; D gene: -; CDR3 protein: CASSPGETYEQYF; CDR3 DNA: TGTGCCAGCAGCCCCGGAGAGACCTACGAGCAGTACTTC
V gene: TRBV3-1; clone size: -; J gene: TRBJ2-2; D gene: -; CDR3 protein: CASSQAGARNTGELFF; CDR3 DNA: TGTGCCAGCAGCCAAGCGGGGGCTCGGAACACCGGGGAGCTGTTTTTT
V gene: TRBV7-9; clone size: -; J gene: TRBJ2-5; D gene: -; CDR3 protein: CASSLARNQQETQYF; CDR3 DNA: TGTGCCAGCAGCTTAGCGCGCAACCAACAAGAGACCCAGTACTTC
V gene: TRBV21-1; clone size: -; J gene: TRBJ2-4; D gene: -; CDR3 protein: CASRGGLAKNIQYF; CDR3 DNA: TGTGCCAGCAGGGGGGGTCTAGCCAAAAACATTCAGTACTTC
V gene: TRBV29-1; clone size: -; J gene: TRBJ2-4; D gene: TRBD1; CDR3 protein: CSVIGQGAGIQYF; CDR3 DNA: TGCAGCGTCATCGGACAGGGGGCCGGCATTCAGTACTTC